The 21 T cell receptor beta chains listed next were all sequenced from one sample in a study of blood T cell repertoires in COVID-19. Clones were sequenced by immunoSEQ multiplex PCR, and TCRdb holds only the in-frame ones, with some missing. There are roughly 230,000 clones in the sample; around 80% occur only once, and just over 8.5% lies in the top ten. The sample comprised peripheral blood. These receptors were collected from a man aged 40-49 years with active or convalescent COVID-19.

V is TRBV12-3 or TRBV12-4 and J is TRBJ2-2, with D hard to call. The CDR3 has 12 residues. V shed 3 bases and J shed 5 bases, with 4 bases lying between them. CDR3 DNA sequence: TGTGCCAGCAGTTTGGCAACCGGGGAGCTGTTTTTT. Translated, it gives CASSLATGELFF.

This sequence joins TRBV2 and TRBJ1-3; D gene unclear. CDR1 is SNHLY, CDR2 FYNNEI, per germline. This CDR3 contains 15 residues. Deletions cut 3 bases from V and 2 bases from J, with 11 bases between. DNA of the CDR3: TGTGCCAGCAGTGACGTCGGGGTTACTGGAAACACCATATATTTT. Protein: CASSDVGVTGNTIYF.

V and J are TRBV27 and TRBJ1-6, with D possibly being TRBD1 (5 bases). V lost 5 bases to trimming and J lost 14 bases, with 28 bases between them. The CDR3 is made up of 17 amino acids. CDR1 and CDR2 from the germline V gene are MNHEY and SMNVEV (reference sequence). The CDR3 coding sequence is TGTGCCAGCAGTCCACCTCGCGGGGGTCGGGTCCTCATCACCCTCCACTTT. Protein product: CASSPPRGGRVLITLHF.

J is TRBJ2-1 and V is TRBV5-4, with 8 bases lining up with TRBD2. V gave up 0 bases and J gave up 5 bases; unmatched junction bases: 4. Germline loops: CDR1 SGHNT, CDR2 YYREEE (reference sequence). The CDR3 length is 15 residues. The CDR3 spells CASSLDGLANNEQFF. The CDR3 DNA sequence: TGTGCCAGCAGCTTGGACGGACTAGCAAACAATGAGCAGTTCTTC.

The chain joins TRBV9 to TRBJ2-3; the match to TRBD2 covers 8 bases. Trimming at V came to 0 bases and at J to 4 bases, leaving 4 bases not matched to a gene. The V gene's germline CDR1 is SGDLS and CDR2 YYNGEE. The length of the CDR3 is 15 residues. CDR3: CASSVDSGNPDTQYF. The CDR3 DNA reads TGTGCCAGCAGCGTAGATAGCGGGAATCCAGATACGCAGTATTTT.

The CDR3: CASSPDTFGTDTQYF. The CDR3 bases are TGCGCCAGCAGTCCGGACACCTTCGGCACAGATACGCAGTATTTT. The chain has TRBV4-1 and TRBJ2-3; a weak D match, TRBD1 (5 bases). From germline, CDR1 is MGHRA and CDR2 YSYEKL. The CDR3 runs 15 residues. Deletions cut 6 bases from V and 1 base from J, with 14 bases between.

This clone appeared once. At one boundary the junction diverges from the germline segment, which might be a read error. This chain links TRBV4-2 with TRBJ2-1; TRBD2 might be the D (6 bases). There are 17 residues in the CDR3. CDR1 is LGHNA, CDR2 YNFKEQ, per germline. The CDR3 protein is CAGSQDLARSSYNEQFF. The CDR3 DNA is TGTGCCGGCAGCCAAGACCTAGCGCGGAGCTCCTACAATGAGCAGTTCTTC.

V is TRBV19 and J is TRBJ2-5; 12 bases are a match to TRBD1. Germline V gene sequence: CDR1 LNHDA, CDR2 SQIVND (reference sequence). Trimming removed 2 bases from V and 5 bases from J; junction bases left unmatched: 3. The length of the CDR3 is 15 residues. The CDR3: CASSIQGQGAETQYF. The DNA of the CDR3 is TGTGCCAGTAGTATACAGGGACAGGGGGCGGAGACCCAGTACTTC. The whole variable domain, filled in from reference TRBV19 and TRBJ2-5, reads DGGITQSPKYLFRKEGQNVTLSCEQNLNHDAMYWYRQDPGQGLRLIYYSQIVNDFQKGDIAEGYSVSREKKESFPLTVTSAQKNPTAFYLCASSIQGQGAETQYFGPGTRLLVL.

The chain combines TRBV4-1 with TRBJ2-1, with D possibly TRBD1 on 7 matching bases. With 0 bases removed from V and 6 bases from J, the gap between germline ends came to 18 bases. CDR1 is MGHRA and CDR2 is YSYEKL in the germline V gene. This CDR3 is 17 amino acids long. The CDR3 DNA reads TGCGCCAGCAGCCAAGAGGGGAGTCAGGGGGGTGGCAATGAGCAGTTCTTC. Protein: CASSQEGSQGGGNEQFF.

The V and J genes are TRBV6-1 and TRBJ2-7, with a tentative D call TRBD2 (6 bases). The CDR3 extends over 16 amino acids. Germline values: CDR1 MNHNS, CDR2 SASEGT. The germline V and J ends were trimmed by 3 bases and 3 bases, with 18 bases remaining between them. Here the CDR3 DNA reads TGTGCCAGCAGTGACCGAACCGGGACTCTTGTCTACGAGCAGTACTTC. Translation gives CASSDRTGTLVYEQYF.

The CDR3 here is CASSGGTAEQYF. In DNA, the CDR3 is TGTGCCAGCAGCGGCGGGACAGCCGAGCAGTACTTC. The rearrangement joins TRBV2 to TRBJ2-7; D perhaps matches TRBD1 (7 bases). From germline, CDR1 is SNHLY and CDR2 FYNNEI. V was trimmed by 6 bases and J by 6 bases, leaving 12 bases between them. The length of the CDR3 is 12 residues.

The chain joins TRBV3-1 (or the pseudogene TRBV3-2) to TRBJ2-5, with 8 bases aligning to TRBD2. The CDR3 spans 17 residues. Germline V gene data show CDR1 as LGHDT and CDR2 as YNNKEL (reference sequence). The J segment lost 4 bases and the V segment lost 0 bases, leaving 10 bases of the junction unmatched. The CDR3 spells CASSQDLVPAGGETQYF. The CDR3 DNA follows: TGTGCCAGCAGCCAAGATTTAGTCCCGGCGGGAGGAGAGACCCAGTACTTC.

The chain recombines TRBV5-1 with TRBJ2-7; tentatively, D is TRBD2 (5 bases). Trimming cost V 4 bases and J 2 bases, with 19 bases left between them. The CDR3 runs 16 residues. The V gene's germline CDR1 is SGHRS and CDR2 YFSETQ. CDR3 loop: CASSPMGTGSAYEQYF. In nucleotides, the CDR3 is TGCGCCAGCAGCCCCATGGGTACGGGTAGCGCCTACGAGCAGTACTTC.

This clone has ten or more counts. J is TRBJ2-7 and V is TRBV2, with D possibly matching TRBD1 (5 bases). Germline assignment: CDR1 SNHLY and CDR2 FYNNEI. The CDR3 extends over 14 amino acids. The V end lost 7 bases, the J end lost 0 bases, and 13 bases lay between the germline ends. This CDR3 reads CASTDTWSSYEQYF. Written as DNA, the CDR3 is TGTGCCAGCACGGACACTTGGAGCTCCTACGAGCAGTACTTC.

This clone was observed a single time. The CDR3 is CASSFGQSNSPLHF. In nucleotides, the CDR3 is TGTGCCAGCAGTTTCGGACAGTCAAATTCACCCCTCCACTTT. The chain combines TRBV27 with TRBJ1-6, with a possible D match to TRBD1 (6 bases). Germline CDR1 and CDR2: MNHEY and SMNVEV (reference sequence). CDR3 length: 14 amino acids. Trimming cost V 3 bases and J 7 bases, with 10 bases left between them.

This clone appeared a single time. J is TRBJ1-5 and V is TRBV19, with a tentative D call TRBD1 (5 bases). Trimming pared 5 bases from V and 4 bases from J, leaving 18 bases between. The CDR3 has 16 amino acids. Germline V gene lookup returns CDR1 LNHDA and CDR2 SQIVND (reference sequence). CDR3 coding DNA: TGTGCCAGTAGTCCCAGGACTGGGGGGATAAATCAGCCCCAGCATTTT. This gives the protein CASSPRTGGINQPQHF.

V usage is TRBV6-4 and J usage is TRBJ1-1; D is undetermined. The ends were cut back, 3 bases at V and 5 bases at J, with 10 bases in the middle. This CDR3 is 13 amino acids long. CDR1 and CDR2 from the germline V gene are MRHNA and SNTAGT. CDR3 sequence (DNA): TGTGCCAGCAGTGAACGGGGAGGTACTGAAGCTTTCTTT. Its protein is CASSERGGTEAFF.

The chain carries TRBV30 and TRBJ1-2; D remains unclear. Germline loops: CDR1 GTSNPN, CDR2 SVGIG (reference sequence). V lost 2 bases and J 6 bases, leaving 10 bases between the germline ends. This CDR3 contains 12 residues. CDR3 residues: CAWSSGFDGYTF. CDR3 in DNA: TGTGCCTGGAGTAGCGGGTTTGATGGCTACACCTTC.

The chain has TRBV10-3 and TRBJ2-1; 11 nucleotides agree with TRBD2. The V segment lost 9 bases and the J segment 5 bases; nucleotides outside the gene matches: 3. The germline V gene has CDR1 ENHRY and CDR2 SYGVKD. The CDR3 loop spans 13 amino acids. CDR3 sequence reads: CAMTSGTHNEQFF. As DNA, the CDR3 is TGTGCCATGACTAGCGGGACCCACAATGAGCAGTTCTTC.

The V gene is TRBV30, the J gene TRBJ2-1; D perhaps matches TRBD2 (6 bases). Trimming left V 0 bases short and J 10 bases short, with 10 bases between. The CDR3 has 12 residues. CDR1 is GTSNPN, CDR2 SVGIG, per germline (reference sequence). The CDR3 here is CAWSVGRGEQFF. The DNA for the CDR3 is TGTGCCTGGAGTGTAGGGCGGGGAGAGCAGTTCTTC.

The chain employs TRBV6-5 and TRBJ1-4; D possibly corresponds to TRBD1 (5 bases). Deletions cut 6 bases from V and 7 bases from J, with 6 bases between. CDR1 and CDR2 (germline): MNHEY, SVGAGI. CDR3 length: 11 amino acids. Written as DNA, the CDR3 is TGTGCCAGCAGAACAGGTGAAAAACTGTTTTTT. It is translated as CASRTGEKLFF.